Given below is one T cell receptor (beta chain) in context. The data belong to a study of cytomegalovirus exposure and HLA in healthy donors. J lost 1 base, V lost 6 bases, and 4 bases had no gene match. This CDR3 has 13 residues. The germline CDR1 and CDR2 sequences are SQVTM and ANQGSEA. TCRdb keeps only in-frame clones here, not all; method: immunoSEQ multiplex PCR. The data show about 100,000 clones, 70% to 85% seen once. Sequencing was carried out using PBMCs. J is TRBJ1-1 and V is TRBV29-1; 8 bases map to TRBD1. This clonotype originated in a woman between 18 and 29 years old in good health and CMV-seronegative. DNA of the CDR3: TGCAGCGTCACTGACAGGGGGAACACTGAAGCTTTCTTT. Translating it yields CSVTDRGNTEAFF.